Listed below are T cell receptor beta chains from one sample, sequenced in a study of T cell repertoires in cytomegalovirus infection. MiXCR, run by TCRdb on the reads, gives a single entry per CDR3 protein. The data show approximately 500,000 distinct CDR3 sequences, about 10% seen once. Sequencing used PBMCs. These receptors all stem from a human donor in good health (CMV status not recorded). Some clones in this sample may be carry-over from other donors' samples. Both conserved end residues are part of each CDR3. Fields, in order: D gene, V gene, J gene, clone size, CDR3 protein, CDR3 DNA. D genes are given only for firm matches. Size values are once, few and many counts, or a class for expanded clones, and some rows have none.

TRBD2	TRBV28	TRBJ2-7	many	CASSRSGSSHEQYF	TGTGCCAGCAGCCGGAGCGGGAGCTCCCACGAGCAGTACTTC
TRBD2	TRBV27	TRBJ2-1	-	CASSLSKRGGSYEQFF	TGTGCCAGCAGTTTATCGAAGCGGGGGGGCTCCTATGAGCAGTTCTTC
TRBD2	TRBV20-1	TRBJ2-1	-	CSASGTSGRVDEQFF	TGCAGTGCTTCCGGGACTAGCGGGAGAGTGGATGAGCAGTTCTTC
-	TRBV28	TRBJ1-5	many	CASSLSGANQPQHF	TGTGCCAGCAGTTTGAGTGGGGCCAATCAGCCCCAGCATTTT
-	TRBV7-9	TRBJ2-3	few	CASSLYDTQYF	TGTGCCAGCAGCTTGTATGATACGCAGTATTTT
TRBD1	TRBV7-2	TRBJ1-2	-	CASSVTGQGYGYTF	TGTGCCAGCAGCGTTACGGGACAGGGGTATGGCTACACCTTC
-	TRBV19	TRBJ1-2	many	CASRETGLYGYTF	TGTGCCAGTAGGGAGACAGGCCTATATGGCTACACCTTC
-	TRBV5-1	TRBJ1-4	once	CASSTPGANEKLFF	TGCGCCAGCAGCACCCCCGGGGCTAATGAAAAACTGTTTTTT
-	TRBV9	TRBJ1-1	many	CASSVSGREAFF	TGTGCCAGCAGCGTAAGTGGGAGAGAAGCTTTCTTT
TRBD2	TRBV5-1	TRBJ2-5	many	CASSSGLAGSIGETQYF	TGCGCCAGCAGCTCGGGACTAGCGGGGAGTATAGGAGAGACCCAGTACTTC
-	TRBV12-5	TRBJ1-1	-	CASGFPSGEGYRHTEAFF	TGTGCTAGTGGTTTCCCCTCGGGGGAGGGATATAGGCACACTGAAGCTTTCTTT